These 27 T cell receptor beta chains came from one sample sequenced in a study of shared clonotypes between healthy human individuals. Naivety among CD8 cells was defined by CD45RO negativity and positive CCR7 selection, thereby excluding terminally differentiated effector memory CD45RA+ cells. Profiling relied on immunoSEQ multiplex PCR, and the TCRdb table lists in-frame clones only, not all of them. The sample holds around 1.9 million clones, around 95% seen once. Material: naive CD8+ T cells from PBMCs. These receptors were obtained from a man younger than 30 in good health. Some clones in this sample may be carry-over from other donors' samples.

CDR3 DNA: TGTGCCAGCAGCTTGGGGACTAGTTATACTGAGCAGTTCTTC. Translation: CASSLGTSYTEQFF. This sequence joins TRBV7-2 and TRBJ2-1, with 8 bases lining up with TRBD2. The germline CDR1 and CDR2 sequences are SGHTA and FQGNSA. CDR3 size: 14 residues. V lost 3 bases and J lost 9; bases outside the gene matches: 7.

V usage is TRBV7-6 and J usage is TRBJ2-3; TRBD2 matches at 7 bases. Losses at the gene ends were 5 bases for V and 2 bases for J; bases not matched to a gene: 7. Germline-derived CDR1 and CDR2 are SGHVS and FNYEAQ. This CDR3 contains 15 residues. CDR3 DNA sequence: TGTGCCAGCAGCGATAAGCGGGGTAACACAGATACGCAGTATTTT. Translated, it gives CASSDKRGNTDTQYF.

The chain joins TRBV5-1 to TRBJ2-1; maybe TRBD2 (6 bases). The CDR3 is made up of 14 amino acids. Germline V gene sequence: CDR1 SGHRS, CDR2 YFSETQ. Trimming pared 3 bases from V and 13 bases from J, leaving 20 bases between. DNA for the CDR3: TGCGCCAGCAGCTCCCAAGTTGGGACTCACATCCAGTTCTTC. Protein product: CASSSQVGTHIQFF.

The chain recombines TRBV5-8 with TRBJ2-4; D not resolved. The germline V gene encodes CDR1 SGHTS and CDR2 YDEGEE. With 4 bases removed from V and 12 bases from J, the gap between germline ends came to 11 bases. CDR3 size: 11 residues. The CDR3 loop reads CASSPFKDQYF. The CDR3 bases are TGTGCCAGCAGCCCGTTTAAGGATCAGTACTTC.

V usage is TRBV7-2 and J usage is TRBJ2-3, with TRBD2 matching 11 bases. Per germline, CDR1 SGHTA and CDR2 FQGNSA. CDR3 length: 19 amino acids. Unmatched junction bases numbered 14, after V lost 4 bases and J lost 2 bases. The CDR3 DNA is TGTGCCAGCAGCTACTTACGACCGGGACTAGCGGAACTCACAGATACGCAGTATTTT. It translates to CASSYLRPGLAELTDTQYF. Together with reference TRBV7-2 and TRBJ2-3, the CDR3 gives the full variable domain: GAGVSQSPSNKVTEKGKDVELRCDPISGHTALYWYRQSLGQGLEFLIYFQGNSAPDKSGLPSDRFSAERTGGSVSTLTIQRTQQEDSAVYLCASSYLRPGLAELTDTQYFGPGTRLTVL.

V and J are TRBV7-2 and TRBJ1-2; tentative D call: TRBD1 (6 bases). V was trimmed by 4 bases and J by 3 bases, leaving 18 bases between them. The CDR3 has 16 amino acids. The germline gives CDR1 SGHTA, CDR2 FQGNSA. The chain's CDR3 is CASSSTPRDTHYGYTF. CDR3 nucleotide sequence: TGTGCCAGCAGCTCAACTCCCCGGGACACCCACTATGGCTACACCTTC.

This rearrangement joins TRBV2 to TRBJ2-3; D possibly corresponds to TRBD2 (5 bases). CDR3 length: 15 residues. Germline lookup yields CDR1 SNHLY and CDR2 FYNNEI. V was trimmed by 5 bases and J by 2 bases, leaving 14 bases between them. CDR3 coding DNA: TGTGCCAGCAGTCCAAGAGGGCGGTCCACAGATACGCAGTATTTT. Protein: CASSPRGRSTDTQYF.

The rearrangement uses TRBV6-5 and TRBJ2-3; no reliable D call. The CDR3 totals 13 residues. Germline V CDR1 and CDR2: MNHEY, SVGAGI. The V and J ends lost 7 bases and 2 bases respectively, with 10 bases between them. The CDR3 loop reads CASTSRSTDTQYF. The CDR3 nucleotides are TGTGCCAGCACATCCCGGTCCACAGATACGCAGTATTTT.

The genes are TRBV6-5 and TRBJ2-1; D uncertain. The V and J ends lost 2 bases and 7 bases respectively, with 12 bases between them. CDR3 size: 14 residues. Germline V gene data show CDR1 as MNHEY and CDR2 as SVGAGI. The CDR3 sequence is CASSYTQARNEQFF. CDR3 nucleotide sequence: TGTGCCAGCAGTTACACCCAGGCTAGGAATGAGCAGTTCTTC.

V gene TRBV13 combines with J gene TRBJ1-2; 7 nucleotides agree with TRBD1. Losses at the gene ends were 1 base for V and 3 bases for J; bases not matched to a gene: 2. The CDR3 consists of 14 residues. Germline loops: CDR1 PRHDT, CDR2 FYEKMQ (reference sequence). The CDR3 coding sequence is TGTGCCAGCAGCTTAGACAGGGGCTACTATGGCTACACCTTC. This translates into CASSLDRGYYGYTF.

This sequence joins TRBV27 and TRBJ2-7; 10 bases agree with TRBD2. CDR1 and CDR2 (germline): MNHEY, SMNVEV (reference sequence). V lost 6 bases, J lost 4 bases, and 9 bases stayed unmatched. The CDR3 has 15 amino acids. The CDR3 DNA reads TGTGCCAGCAGACCAGCTAGCGGGAGTTGGTACGAGCAGTACTTC. Amino acids: CASRPASGSWYEQYF.

In nucleotides, the CDR3 is TGTGCCAGCAGTACTAGTCTAGCGGGAGGGCCGGGGCTTAAGAATGAGCAGTTCTTC. Protein sequence: CASSTSLAGGPGLKNEQFF. The genes are TRBV2 and TRBJ2-1; the match to TRBD2 covers 12 bases. CDR3 length equals 19 residues. The V gene end was trimmed by 5 bases and the J gene end by 7 bases; junction bases not matched to a gene: 18. The germline V gene has CDR1 SNHLY and CDR2 FYNNEI.

The V call is TRBV6-5, the J call TRBJ1-2; TRBD1 might be the D (6 bases). CDR3 length: 16 amino acids. V lost 0 bases and J lost 4, with 15 bases in between. Per the germline V gene, CDR1 is MNHEY and CDR2 is SVGAGI. CDR3 bases: TGTGCCAGCAGTTACTCCCGGGGGGCTAAGATCTATGGCTACACCTTC. This sequence encodes CASSYSRGAKIYGYTF.

The rearrangement links TRBV4-3 to TRBJ2-1; 10 bases match TRBD2. Losses at the gene ends were 0 bases for V and 5 bases for J; bases not matched to a gene: 7. Germline-derived CDR1 and CDR2 are LGHNA and YSLEER. The CDR3 covers 17 residues. The CDR3 DNA reads as TGCGCCAGCAGCCAAGATCCTAGCGGGAGAGTCGACAATGAGCAGTTCTTC. Translation gives CASSQDPSGRVDNEQFF.

The V call is TRBV27, the J call TRBJ2-7, with D perhaps matching TRBD1 (6 bases). Looked up from germline, CDR1 is MNHEY and CDR2 is SMNVEV (reference sequence). This CDR3 has 13 amino acids. V was trimmed by 6 bases and J by 3 bases, leaving 12 bases between them. The CDR3 DNA is TGTGCCAGCAGCGTCAACAGGGTCTACGAGCAGTACTTC. Translation gives CASSVNRVYEQYF.

The rearrangement uses TRBV10-3 and TRBJ2-3, with 12 bases that match TRBD2. CDR1 ENHRY and CDR2 SYGVKD come from the germline V gene. The trim removed 5 bases at V and 7 bases at J, leaving 10 bases unmatched. The CDR3 extends over 16 amino acids. The CDR3 is CAISSTSGGLKNTQYF. DNA for the CDR3: TGTGCCATCAGTTCGACTAGCGGGGGCCTCAAGAATACGCAGTATTTT.

The sample holds one count of this clone. The rearrangement uses TRBV25-1 and TRBJ2-2; D possibly uses TRBD1 or TRBD2 (5 bases each). V was pared by 2 bases and J by 2 bases, with 12 bases between. CDR3 length: 16 residues. The germline V gene encodes CDR1 MGHDK and CDR2 SYGVNS. The CDR3 spells CASSETGQGNTGELFF. CDR3 nucleotides: TGTGCCAGCAGTGAAACGGGGCAGGGTAACACCGGGGAGCTGTTTTTT.

The chain uses TRBV6-5 and TRBJ2-1; perhaps TRBD2 as D (6 bases). V was clipped by 2 bases and J by 7 bases, with 18 bases between them. This CDR3 has 16 residues. The germline CDR1 and CDR2 sequences are MNHEY and SVGAGI. This chain's CDR3 is CASSYEASGRPNEQFF. CDR3 DNA: TGTGCCAGCAGTTACGAGGCCAGCGGGCGACCTAATGAGCAGTTCTTC.

The chain has TRBV9 and TRBJ2-1, with 7 positions matching TRBD1. The CDR3 consists of 19 residues. V trimming: 2 bases; J trimming: 1 base; junction bases outside the gene matches: 15. Germline-derived CDR1 and CDR2 are SGDLS and YYNGEE. In nucleotides, the CDR3 is TGTGCCAGCAGCGTCCCGCGCTCGGGACAGCTTAGGTCCTACAATGAGCAGTTCTTC. Translation: CASSVPRSGQLRSYNEQFF.

The CDR3 loop is CASSLRASSSGANVLTF. The CDR3, as DNA: TGTGCCAGCAGTTTGCGAGCGTCGAGCTCTGGGGCCAACGTCCTGACTTTC. The chain recombines TRBV27 with TRBJ2-6; no clear D gene. Trimming removed 3 bases from V and 0 bases from J, with 12 bases in between. CDR1 is MNHEY and CDR2 is SMNVEV in the germline V gene (reference sequence). CDR3 length: 17 residues.

This clone was seen a few times. V gene TRBV5-4 combines with J gene TRBJ2-3, with 9 bases identical to TRBD2. Germline V lookup: CDR1 SGHNT, CDR2 YYREEE (reference sequence). The CDR3 spans 19 residues. After removal of 1 base from V and 0 bases from J, the junction contained 12 bases not matched to a gene. The CDR3 sequence is CASSLSGTSLYPSTDTQYF. The CDR3 DNA reads as TGTGCCAGCAGCTTGTCTGGGACTAGCCTTTATCCTAGCACAGATACGCAGTATTTT.

The chain carries TRBV28 and TRBJ1-1, with D possibly being TRBD1 (5 bases). The germline V gene encodes CDR1 MDHEN and CDR2 SYDVKM. V was shortened by 5 bases and J by 7 bases, with 14 bases between the two germline ends. The CDR3 contains 13 residues. Here the CDR3 DNA reads TGTGCCAGCAGTCCACCGGGGGGGGTTGAAGCTTTCTTT. This sequence encodes CASSPPGGVEAFF.

The gene calls are TRBV7-9 and TRBJ2-1; TRBD2 agrees at 7 bases. V dropped 5 bases and J dropped 4; count of bases not matched to a gene: 11. This CDR3 spans 16 amino acids. Germline lookup yields CDR1 SEHNR and CDR2 FQNEAQ (reference sequence). The CDR3 is CASSPGAGAAYNEQFF. CDR3 bases: TGTGCCAGCAGCCCCGGGGCGGGAGCGGCTTACAATGAGCAGTTCTTC.

The chain uses TRBV28 and TRBJ2-5; 8 bases line up with TRBD2. CDR1 and CDR2 (germline): MDHEN, SYDVKM. V was pared by 3 bases and J by 1 base, with 13 bases of the junction left unmatched. This CDR3 is 18 amino acids long. CDR3 region: CASSFGFALAERQETQYF. CDR3 bases: TGTGCCAGCAGTTTTGGATTCGCACTAGCGGAGCGCCAAGAGACCCAGTACTTC.

The V call is TRBV6-5, the J call TRBJ1-3; D is unclear. V gave up 6 bases and J gave up 0 bases, with 12 bases separating them. Germline values: CDR1 MNHEY, CDR2 SVGAGI. This CDR3 is built from 15 residues. CDR3 sequence (DNA): TGTGCCAGCAGCCCCACGCACCTCTCTGGAAACACCATATATTTT. Encoded protein: CASSPTHLSGNTIYF.

The genes are TRBV5-4 and TRBJ2-1; D tentatively reads TRBD1 or TRBD2 (5 bases each). Trimming shortened V by 3 bases and J by 5 bases, and 15 bases separated the two germline ends. CDR3 size: 15 residues. Per germline, CDR1 SGHNT and CDR2 YYREEE (reference sequence). The CDR3 spells CASSSPGPTDNEQFF. As DNA, the CDR3 is TGTGCCAGCAGCTCGCCGGGACCAACGGACAATGAGCAGTTCTTC.

The chain employs TRBV13 and TRBJ1-2; D might be TRBD1 (6 bases). The V end was cut by 7 bases, the J end by 4 bases, with 16 bases between. CDR1 and CDR2 (germline): PRHDT, FYEKMQ (reference sequence). This CDR3 is built from 14 residues. In nucleotides, the CDR3 is TGTGCCAGCACCGAGGGGGGGGCCTCCTATGGCTACACCTTC. Translating gives CASTEGGASYGYTF.